The source of this TCR beta chain is a study of brain T cells in children with intractable seizures (dated by TCRdb to the early 2020s). For the wider study: Resected brain tissue from fewer than 60 pediatric epilepsy surgery cases was initially screened for immune gene transcripts with a NanoString immunology panel. Of the approximately twelve selected surgery cases, pre-surgery blood was also sequenced for eight, so four had brain tissue only.

CDR1 and CDR2 are read off the germline V gene (reference sequence) as SEHNR and FQNEAQ. Spanning cysteine to phenylalanine, the CDR3 consists of 15 amino acids. The only DNA kept is the CDR3, 45 bases in frame from the first base. V is cut by 3 bases and J by 6 bases, and the space between the germline ends is 18 bases. Regarding this clone: It has no known antigen specificity. No base quality information exists; no much larger clone differs at one position.

Per the publication, the time point label means: resected brain tissue, or blood drawn just prior to surgery. The surgery cases showing the highest brain T cell transcript signatures were chosen for TCR beta chain sequencing of brain tissue and, when available, of blood. Prior to surgery, the patients had been treated with at least one anti-epileptic drug. The TCR-sequenced patients were children whose drug-resistant epilepsy was caused by tuberous sclerosis complex, focal cortical dysplasia, Rasmussen encephalitis or hemimegalencephaly. Blood samples were drawn just before the epilepsy surgery. The Monarch genomic DNA purification kit was used to extract bulk genomic DNA from unsorted brain tissue and whole blood. TCR beta chain sequences were generated from genomic DNA using the immunoSEQ assay. The published analysis was carried out like this. CDR3 sequences not starting with the conserved framework cysteine at position 104 were manually removed. To get clonality, the normalized Shannon's Diversity Index was subtracted from one, giving values from 0 (maximal diversity) to 1 (oligoclonal). Chi-squared comparison-of-proportions tests assessed whether the same CDR3 differed in frequency between samples, such as brain versus blood. Public clonotypes were identified through searches of immuneACCESS, and similarity to known antiviral clonotypes was evaluated with the VDJdb browser. Drawn from immuneACCESS, this table holds only the in-frame rearrangements with V and J called that TCRdb kept. Clones are partly lost; checked studies trace under half to an unresolved V gene and leave the rest unexplained. Clone size and V and J calls were adopted from that table, with D and trimming inferred from the DNA. Present in this sample are 110,000 or so clones, 90% to 95% of which were seen just once. The biggest ten clones account for about 4% of the sample.

Points the paper makes about the study in general: Because sequencing depth was different between pre-surgery and post-surgery blood, clones absent from the pre-surgery sample may reflect undersampling. Viral specificity was inferred only from CDR3 sequence similarity, and patients' HCMV serostatus was unknown.

The receptor was isolated from a boy younger than two with hemimegalencephaly and intractable seizures. The rearranged segments are TRBV7-9 and TRBJ2-7; the D call is tentative, TRBD1 or TRBD2, as each matches 5 bases. The sample in question was peripheral blood, obtained at surgery. At the DNA level, the sequence is TGTGCCAGCAGCTTGATCGGACTCAGGGTTGGCGAGCAGTACTTC. Translated, this gives CASSLIGLRVGEQYF.